The entry that follows covers one T cell receptor beta chain sequence. The antigen is not known. These data are taken from a study of cytomegalovirus exposure and HLA in healthy donors. The study's findings and limits: Associated with cytomegalovirus, according to the listing, were about 160 TCR beta chains.

Primers: 60 Vbeta forward and 13 Jbeta reverse. The repertoire was sequenced with immunoSEQ multiplex PCR; TCRdb's copy has only in-frame clones and lacks some. The sample holds around 130,000 clones. Trimming pared 0 bases from V and 4 bases from J, leaving 14 bases between. Germline V CDR1 and CDR2: SGHRS, YFSETQ. The CDR3 length is 15 residues. The chain carries TRBV5-1 and TRBJ2-7; D not certain. The sample taken for sequencing was PBMCs. This receptor was obtained from a woman in her forties in good health and CMV-seronegative. The CDR3, as DNA: TGCGCCAGCAGCTTGGAGGCGGTTCTCTCGTACGAGCAGTACTTC. Residues: CASSLEAVLSYEQYF.